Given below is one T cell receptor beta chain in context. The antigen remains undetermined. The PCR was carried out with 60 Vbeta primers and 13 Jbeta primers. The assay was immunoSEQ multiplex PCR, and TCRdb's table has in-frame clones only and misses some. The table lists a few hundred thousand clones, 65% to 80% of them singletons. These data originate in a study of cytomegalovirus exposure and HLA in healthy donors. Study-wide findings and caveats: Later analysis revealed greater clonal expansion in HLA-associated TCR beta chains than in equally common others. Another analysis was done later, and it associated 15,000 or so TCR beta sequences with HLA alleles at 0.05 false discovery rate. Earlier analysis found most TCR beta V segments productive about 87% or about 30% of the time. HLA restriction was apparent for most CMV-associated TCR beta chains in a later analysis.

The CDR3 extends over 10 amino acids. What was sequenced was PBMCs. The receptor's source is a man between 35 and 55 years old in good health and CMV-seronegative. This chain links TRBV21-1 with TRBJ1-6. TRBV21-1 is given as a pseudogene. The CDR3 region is CASSITPLHF. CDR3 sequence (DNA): TGTGCCAGCAGCATAACACCCCTCCACTTT.